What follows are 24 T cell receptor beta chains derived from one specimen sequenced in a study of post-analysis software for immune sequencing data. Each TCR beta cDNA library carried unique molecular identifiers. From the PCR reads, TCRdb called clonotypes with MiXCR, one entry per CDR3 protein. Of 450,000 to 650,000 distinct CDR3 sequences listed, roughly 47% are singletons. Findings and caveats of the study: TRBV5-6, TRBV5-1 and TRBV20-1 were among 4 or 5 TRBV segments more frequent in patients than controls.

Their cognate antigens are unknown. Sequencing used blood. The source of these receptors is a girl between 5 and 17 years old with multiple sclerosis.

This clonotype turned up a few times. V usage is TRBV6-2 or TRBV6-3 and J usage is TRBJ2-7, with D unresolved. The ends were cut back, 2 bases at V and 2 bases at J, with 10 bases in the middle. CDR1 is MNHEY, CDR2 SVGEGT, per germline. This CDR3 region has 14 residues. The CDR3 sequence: CASSYSTLPYEQYF. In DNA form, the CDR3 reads TGTGCCAGCAGTTACAGTACCCTTCCCTACGAGCAGTACTTC.

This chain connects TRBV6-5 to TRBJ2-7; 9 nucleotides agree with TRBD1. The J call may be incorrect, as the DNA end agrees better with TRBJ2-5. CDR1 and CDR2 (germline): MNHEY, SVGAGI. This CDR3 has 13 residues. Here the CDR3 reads CATRDRVGETQYF. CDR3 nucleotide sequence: TGTGCCACCCGGGACAGGGTTGGAGAGACCCAGTACTTC.

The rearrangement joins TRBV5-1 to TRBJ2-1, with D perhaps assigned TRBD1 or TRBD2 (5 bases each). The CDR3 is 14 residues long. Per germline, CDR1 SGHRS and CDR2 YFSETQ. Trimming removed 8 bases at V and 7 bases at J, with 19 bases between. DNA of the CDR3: TGCGCCAGATCCTCGGGACGGGGCGCTAATGAGCAGTTCTTC. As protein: CARSSGRGANEQFF.

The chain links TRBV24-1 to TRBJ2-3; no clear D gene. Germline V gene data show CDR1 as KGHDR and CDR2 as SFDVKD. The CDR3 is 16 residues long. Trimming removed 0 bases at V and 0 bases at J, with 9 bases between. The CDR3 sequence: CATSDLGQASTDTQYF. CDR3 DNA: TGTGCCACCAGTGATTTGGGCCAGGCTAGCACAGATACGCAGTATTTT.

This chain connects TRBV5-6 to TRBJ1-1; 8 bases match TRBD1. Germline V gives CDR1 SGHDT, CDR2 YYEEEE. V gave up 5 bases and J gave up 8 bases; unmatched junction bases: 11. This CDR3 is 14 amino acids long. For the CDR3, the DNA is TGTGCCAGCAGTTTCGTCGGCAGGGGGCTGGAAGCTTTCTTT. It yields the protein CASSFVGRGLEAFF.

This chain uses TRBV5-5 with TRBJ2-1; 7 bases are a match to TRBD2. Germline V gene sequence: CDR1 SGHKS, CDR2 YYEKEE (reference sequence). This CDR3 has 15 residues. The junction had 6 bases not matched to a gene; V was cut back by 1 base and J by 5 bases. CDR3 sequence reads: CASSLSGLVNNEQFF. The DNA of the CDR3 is TGTGCCAGCAGCTTGTCCGGACTAGTGAACAATGAGCAGTTCTTC.

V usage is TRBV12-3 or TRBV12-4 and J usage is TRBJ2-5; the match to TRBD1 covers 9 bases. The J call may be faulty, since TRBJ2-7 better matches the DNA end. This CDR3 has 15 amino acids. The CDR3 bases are TGTGCCAGCAGTCCCTTAATGGGACAGGGTTACGAGCAGTACTTC. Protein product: CASSPLMGQGYEQYF.

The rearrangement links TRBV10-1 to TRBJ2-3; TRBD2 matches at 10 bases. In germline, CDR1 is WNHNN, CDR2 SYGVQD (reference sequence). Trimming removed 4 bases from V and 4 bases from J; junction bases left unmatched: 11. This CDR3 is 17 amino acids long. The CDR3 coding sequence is TGCGCCAGCAGTGGGCGAACTAGCGGGGAAATTCCAGATACGCAGTATTTT. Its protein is CASSGRTSGEIPDTQYF.

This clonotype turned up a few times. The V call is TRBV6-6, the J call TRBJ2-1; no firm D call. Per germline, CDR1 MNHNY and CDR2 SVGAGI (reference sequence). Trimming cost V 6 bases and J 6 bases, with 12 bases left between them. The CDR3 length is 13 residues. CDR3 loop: CASRPRWSNEQFF. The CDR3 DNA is TGTGCCAGCAGGCCCCGGTGGAGCAATGAGCAGTTCTTC.

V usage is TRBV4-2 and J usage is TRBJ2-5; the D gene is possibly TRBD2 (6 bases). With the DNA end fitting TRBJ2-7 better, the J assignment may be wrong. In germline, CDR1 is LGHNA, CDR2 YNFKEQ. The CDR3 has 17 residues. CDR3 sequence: CASSQEAGLRVSYEQYF. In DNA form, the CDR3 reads TGTGCCAGCAGCCAAGAGGCGGGACTTCGGGTTTCCTACGAGCAGTACTTC.

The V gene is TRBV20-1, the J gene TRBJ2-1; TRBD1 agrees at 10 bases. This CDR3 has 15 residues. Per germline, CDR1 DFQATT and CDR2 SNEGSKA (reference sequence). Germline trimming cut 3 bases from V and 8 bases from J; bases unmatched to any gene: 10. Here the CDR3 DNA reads TGCAGTGCTAGGGAATCCGGGACAGGGGTCCATGAGCAGTTCTTC. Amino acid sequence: CSARESGTGVHEQFF.

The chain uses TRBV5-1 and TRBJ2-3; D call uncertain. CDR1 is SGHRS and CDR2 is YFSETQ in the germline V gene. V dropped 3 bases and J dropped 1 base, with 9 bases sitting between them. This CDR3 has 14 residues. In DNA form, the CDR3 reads TGCGCCAGCAGCTGGGCACCGGGCACAGATACGCAGTATTTT. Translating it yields CASSWAPGTDTQYF.

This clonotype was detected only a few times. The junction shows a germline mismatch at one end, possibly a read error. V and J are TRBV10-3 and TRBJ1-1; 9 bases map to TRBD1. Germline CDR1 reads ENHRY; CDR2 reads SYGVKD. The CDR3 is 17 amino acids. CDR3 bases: TGTGCCATCAGTGGATCACAGGGGGCGCGGGGGAACACTGAAACTTTCTTT. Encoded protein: CAISGSQGARGNTETFF.

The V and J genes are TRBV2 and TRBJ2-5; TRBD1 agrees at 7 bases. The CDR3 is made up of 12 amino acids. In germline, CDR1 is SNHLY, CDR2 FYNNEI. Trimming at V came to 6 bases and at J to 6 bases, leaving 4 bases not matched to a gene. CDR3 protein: CASRRQGKTQYF. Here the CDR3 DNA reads TGTGCCAGCAGGCGACAGGGAAAGACCCAGTACTTC.

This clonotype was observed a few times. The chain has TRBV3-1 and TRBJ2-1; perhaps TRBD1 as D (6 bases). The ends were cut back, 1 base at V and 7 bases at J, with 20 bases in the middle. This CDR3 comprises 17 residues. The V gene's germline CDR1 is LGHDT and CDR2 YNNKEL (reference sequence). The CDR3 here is CASSQVERQGSPNEQFF. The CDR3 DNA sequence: TGTGCCAGCAGCCAAGTCGAAAGGCAGGGGAGTCCGAATGAGCAGTTCTTC.

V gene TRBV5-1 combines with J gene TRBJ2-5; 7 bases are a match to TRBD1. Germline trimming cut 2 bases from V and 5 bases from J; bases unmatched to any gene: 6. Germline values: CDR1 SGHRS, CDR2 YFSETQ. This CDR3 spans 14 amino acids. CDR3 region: CASSLTTGDETQYF. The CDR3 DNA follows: TGCGCCAGCAGCTTAACAACAGGGGACGAGACCCAGTACTTC.

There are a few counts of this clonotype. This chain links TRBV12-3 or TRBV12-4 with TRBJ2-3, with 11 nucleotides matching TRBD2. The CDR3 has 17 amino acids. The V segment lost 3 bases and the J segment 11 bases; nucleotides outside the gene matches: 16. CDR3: CASSLILPGLAAGMQYF. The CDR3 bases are TGTGCCAGCAGTTTGATACTACCGGGACTAGCGGCCGGTATGCAGTATTTT.

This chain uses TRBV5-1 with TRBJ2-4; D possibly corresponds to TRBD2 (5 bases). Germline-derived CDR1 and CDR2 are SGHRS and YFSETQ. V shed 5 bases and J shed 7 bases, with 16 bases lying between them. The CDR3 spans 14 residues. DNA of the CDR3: TGCGCCAGCAGTCGGGCCGCAGCGGAGAACATTCAGTACTTC. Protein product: CASSRAAAENIQYF.

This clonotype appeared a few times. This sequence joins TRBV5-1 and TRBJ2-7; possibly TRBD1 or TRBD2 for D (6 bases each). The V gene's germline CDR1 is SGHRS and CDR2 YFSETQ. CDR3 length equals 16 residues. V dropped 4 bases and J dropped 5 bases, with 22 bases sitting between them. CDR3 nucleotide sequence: TGCGCCAGCAGCCCTGGGCTGGGGGGCCTAATCAACGAGCAGTACTTC. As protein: CASSPGLGGLINEQYF. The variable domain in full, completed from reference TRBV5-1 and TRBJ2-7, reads KAGVTQTPRYLIKTRGQQVTLSCSPISGHRSVSWYQQTPGQGLQFLFEYFSETQRNKGNFPGRFSGRQFSNSRSEMNVSTLELGDSALYLCASSPGLGGLINEQYFGPGTRLTVT.

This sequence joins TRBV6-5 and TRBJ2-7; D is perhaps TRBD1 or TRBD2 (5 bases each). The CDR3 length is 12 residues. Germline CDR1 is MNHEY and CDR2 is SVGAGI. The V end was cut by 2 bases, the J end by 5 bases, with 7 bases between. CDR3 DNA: TGTGCCAGCAGTTACATGGGGGACGAGCAGTACTTC. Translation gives CASSYMGDEQYF.

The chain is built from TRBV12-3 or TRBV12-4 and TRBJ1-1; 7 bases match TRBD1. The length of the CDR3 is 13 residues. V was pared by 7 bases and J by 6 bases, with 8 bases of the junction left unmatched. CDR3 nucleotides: TGTGCCAGCAATTACAGGGGTAAGGCTGAAGCTTTCTTT. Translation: CASNYRGKAEAFF.

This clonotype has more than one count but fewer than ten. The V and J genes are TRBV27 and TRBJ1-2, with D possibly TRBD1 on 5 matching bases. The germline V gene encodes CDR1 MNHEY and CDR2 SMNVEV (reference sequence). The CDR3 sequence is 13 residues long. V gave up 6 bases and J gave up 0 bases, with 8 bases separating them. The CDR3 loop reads CASRQATNYGYTF. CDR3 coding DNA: TGTGCCAGCAGACAGGCCACTAACTATGGCTACACCTTC.

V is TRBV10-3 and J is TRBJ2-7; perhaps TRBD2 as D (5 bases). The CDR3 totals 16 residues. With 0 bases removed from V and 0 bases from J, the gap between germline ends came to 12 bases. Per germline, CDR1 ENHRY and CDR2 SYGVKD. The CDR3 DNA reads TGTGCCATCAGTGAGTCGAGGGCCGATAGCTCCTACGAGCAGTACTTC. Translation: CAISESRADSSYEQYF.

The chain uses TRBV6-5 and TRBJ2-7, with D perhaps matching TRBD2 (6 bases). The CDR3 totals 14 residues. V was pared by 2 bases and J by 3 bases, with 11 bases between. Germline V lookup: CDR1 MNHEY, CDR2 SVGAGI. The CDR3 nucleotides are TGTGCCAGCAGTTACGCACTGGGGGGCTACGAGCAGTACTTC. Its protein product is CASSYALGGYEQYF.